This T cell receptor (beta chain) was identified in a study of CD4 T cells in relation to SARS-CoV-2 and coronaviruses. Background on the study: After around 10 days of antigen culture, PBMC TCR beta CDR3s were sequenced. Shared crossreactive spike epitopes were mapped to their HLA restriction.

Germline CDR1 reads SGHNT; CDR2 reads YYREEE (reference sequence). The J segment lost 0 bases and the V segment lost 4 bases, leaving 6 bases of the junction unmatched. This CDR3 is 15 amino acids long. As to this clone: Antigen unknown.

Assay used: immunoSEQ multiplex PCR; TCRdb lists only in-frame clones, some missing. This sample has about 26,000 clones, with under 80% found just once. CD4+ T cells from unexposed donors were obtained before the COVID-19 pandemic (2011-2018). Isolation of CD4+ T cells took place after about 10 days in culture. The specimen sequenced was CD4+ T cells from PBMCs, cultured in vitro. This clonotype was obtained from a human donor in good health. The rearrangement links TRBV5-4 to TRBJ2-7, with TRBD1 matching 8 bases. CDR3 loop: CASSQGQGLSYEQYF. CDR3 nucleotide sequence: TGTGCCAGCAGCCAAGGACAGGGCCTCTCCTACGAGCAGTACTTC.